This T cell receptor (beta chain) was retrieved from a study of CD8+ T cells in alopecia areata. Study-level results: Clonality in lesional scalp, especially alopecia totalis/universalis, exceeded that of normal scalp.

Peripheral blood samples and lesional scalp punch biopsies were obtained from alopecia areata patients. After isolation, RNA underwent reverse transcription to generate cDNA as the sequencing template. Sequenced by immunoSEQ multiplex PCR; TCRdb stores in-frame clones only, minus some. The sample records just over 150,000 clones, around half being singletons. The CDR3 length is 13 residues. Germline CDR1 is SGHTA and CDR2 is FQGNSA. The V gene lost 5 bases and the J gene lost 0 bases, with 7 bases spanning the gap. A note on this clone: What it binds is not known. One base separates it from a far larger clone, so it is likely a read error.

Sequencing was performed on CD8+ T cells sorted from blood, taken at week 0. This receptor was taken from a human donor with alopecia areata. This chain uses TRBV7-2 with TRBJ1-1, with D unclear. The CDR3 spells CASSPNMNTEAFF. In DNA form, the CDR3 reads TGTGCCAGCAGCCCTAATATGAACACTGAAGCTTTCTTT.